A selection of T cell receptor beta chains follows, all from one sample in a study of technical replicates of blood from several donors. Produced via immunoSEQ multiplex PCR; TCRdb's table is partial and in-frame only. The repertoire consists of 95,000 or so clones, with roughly 96% occurring once and the leading ten covering about 0.36%. The material sequenced was T cells isolated from PBMCs. All receptors come from a human donor in good health. The CDR3 runs from the conserved cysteine through the conserved F or W. A D gene is named only where the DNA matches it firmly. The listing skips clone size in some rows; elsewhere it reads once, few, many or a size class.

v_gene	d_gene	j_gene	abundance	CDR3aa	CDR3nt
TRBV5-1	.	TRBJ2-3	once	CASSLAEASTDTQYF	TGCGCCAGCAGCTTAGCGGAAGCTAGCACAGATACGCAGTATTTT
TRBV10-3	.	TRBJ2-5	.	CAISESMGLGGETQYF	TGTGCCATCAGTGAGTCGATGGGGCTCGGTGGGGAGACCCAGTACTTC
TRBV13	.	TRBJ2-7	.	CASSYYKPHYEQYF	TGTGCCAGCAGCTACTATAAACCGCACTACGAGCAGTACTTC
TRBV6-5	.	TRBJ1-1	.	CASSYTLDRRAFF	TGTGCCAGCAGTTACACGCTTGATCGGAGAGCTTTCTTT
TRBV25-1	TRBD2	TRBJ2-4	.	CASSESGLAGALNIQYF	TGTGCCAGCAGTGAATCCGGACTAGCGGGAGCTTTAAACATTCAGTACTTC
TRBV9	.	TRBJ2-7	.	CASSVADRTPYEQYF	TGTGCCAGCAGCGTAGCTGACAGGACCCCCTACGAGCAGTACTTC
TRBV5-4	TRBD2	TRBJ2-1	.	CASSLLRLAGWSGNEQFF	TGTGCCAGCAGCTTGTTAAGACTAGCGGGATGGAGTGGCAATGAGCAGTTCTTC
TRBV7-3	TRBD2	TRBJ2-3	.	CASSSGTSRSTDTQYF	TGTGCCAGCAGCTCAGGGACTAGCCGTAGCACAGATACGCAGTATTTT
TRBV7-3	.	TRBJ2-3	.	CASSLVGGTTDTQYF	TGTGCCAGCAGCTTGGTGGGAGGTACCACAGATACGCAGTATTTT
TRBV5-4	.	TRBJ2-3	.	CASSTGDYRVNTDTQYF	TGTGCCAGCAGCACGGGAGATTACCGAGTGAACACAGATACGCAGTATTTT
TRBV5-1	.	TRBJ2-1	.	CASSATTRWENNEQFF	TGCGCCAGCAGCGCCACTACTAGATGGGAAAACAATGAGCAGTTCTTC
TRBV5-1	.	TRBJ1-1	.	CASSPSERLNTEAFF	TGCGCCAGCAGCCCCTCCGAGCGGCTCAACACTGAAGCTTTCTTT
TRBV7-2	.	TRBJ2-1	.	CASTLGGGSVNEQFF	TGTGCCAGCACCCTTGGGGGCGGGAGTGTAAATGAGCAGTTCTTC
TRBV7-3	TRBD1	TRBJ2-3	.	CASSWDRAGDTQYF	TGTGCCAGCAGTTGGGACAGGGCGGGAGATACGCAGTATTTT
TRBV30	TRBD1	TRBJ1-1	.	CAFTGGLARTTEAFF	TGTGCCTTTACAGGGGGCTTAGCCCGGACCACTGAAGCTTTCTTT
TRBV30	TRBD1	TRBJ2-6	.	CAWGRRQGNTGANVLTF	TGTGCCTGGGGTCGACGACAGGGAAATACTGGGGCCAACGTCCTGACTTTC
TRBV15	.	TRBJ2-5	.	CATSREGLLVRETQYF	TGTGCCACCAGCAGAGAAGGGCTACTAGTCCGGGAGACCCAGTACTTC
TRBV11-3	.	TRBJ2-1	.	CASSPRGSYNEQFF	TGTGCCAGCAGCCCGCGGGGCTCCTACAATGAGCAGTTCTTC
TRBV2	.	TRBJ2-1	.	CATPDRTGNTNEQFF	TGTGCCACCCCGGATCGTACAGGAAACACAAATGAGCAGTTCTTC
TRBV11-1	.	TRBJ2-7	.	CASSFSSGSSYEQYF	TGTGCCAGCAGCTTTAGTAGCGGTAGCTCCTACGAGCAGTACTTC
TRBV4-3	TRBD2	TRBJ2-1	.	CASSQGDSRREVHNEQFF	TGCGCCAGCAGCCAAGGTGACTCGAGGCGGGAGGTACACAATGAGCAGTTCTTC
TRBV6-1	TRBD1	TRBJ2-7	.	CASSEAEGQEMYEQYF	TGTGCCAGCAGTGAAGCGGAAGGACAGGAGATGTACGAGCAGTACTTC
TRBV7-2	.	TRBJ2-1	.	CASSFTSGNEQFF	TGTGCCAGCAGCTTTACCTCGGGGAATGAGCAGTTCTTC
TRBV27	.	TRBJ2-2	.	CASSLTGELFF	TGTGCCAGCAGTCTCACCGGGGAGCTGTTTTTT
TRBV25-1	TRBD2	TRBJ2-1	.	CASGVIAGAYNEQFF	TGTGCCAGCGGAGTTATAGCGGGAGCCTACAATGAGCAGTTCTTC